This entry is about one TCR beta chain. The record originates from a study of cytomegalovirus exposure and HLA in healthy donors. V gave up 3 bases and J gave up 9 bases; unmatched junction bases: 8. Germline CDR1 and CDR2: SGHVS and FNYEAQ. The CDR3 spans 13 residues. Amplification used 60 Vbeta primers and 13 Jbeta primers. The data were produced by immunoSEQ multiplex PCR, yet TCRdb's version contains in-frame clones alone and is incomplete. The data contain some 150,000 clones, around four fifths of them singletons. The sample taken for sequencing was PBMCs. The rearrangement joins TRBV7-6 to TRBJ2-7; 7 positions match TRBD1. The sequence was collected from a male donor in good health and CMV-seronegative. The CDR3 DNA reads TGTGCCAGCAGCTTGACAGGGATGGCGGGGCAGTACTTC. Translated, it gives CASSLTGMAGQYF.